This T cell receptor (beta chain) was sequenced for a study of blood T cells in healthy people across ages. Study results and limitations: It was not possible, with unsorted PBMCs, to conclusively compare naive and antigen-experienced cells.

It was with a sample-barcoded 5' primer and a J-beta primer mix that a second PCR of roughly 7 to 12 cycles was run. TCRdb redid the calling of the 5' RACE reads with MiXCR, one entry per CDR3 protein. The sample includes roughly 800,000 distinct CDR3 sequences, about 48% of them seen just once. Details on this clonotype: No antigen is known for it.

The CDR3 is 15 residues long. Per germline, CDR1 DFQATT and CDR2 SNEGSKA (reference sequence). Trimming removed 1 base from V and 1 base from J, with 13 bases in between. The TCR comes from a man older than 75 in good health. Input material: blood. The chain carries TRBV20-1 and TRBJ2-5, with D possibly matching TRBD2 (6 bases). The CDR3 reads CSARGGGAGQETQYF. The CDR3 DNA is TGCAGTGCTAGAGGAGGCGGGGCGGGCCAAGAGACCCAGTACTTC.